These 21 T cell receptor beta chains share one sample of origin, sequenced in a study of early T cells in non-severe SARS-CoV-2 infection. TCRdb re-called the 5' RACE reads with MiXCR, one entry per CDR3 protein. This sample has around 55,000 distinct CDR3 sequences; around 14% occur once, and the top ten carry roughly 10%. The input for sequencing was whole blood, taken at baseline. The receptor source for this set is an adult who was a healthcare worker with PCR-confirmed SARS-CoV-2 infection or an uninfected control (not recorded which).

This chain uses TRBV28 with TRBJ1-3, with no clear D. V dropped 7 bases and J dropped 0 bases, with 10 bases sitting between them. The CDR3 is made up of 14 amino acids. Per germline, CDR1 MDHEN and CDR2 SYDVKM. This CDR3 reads CASIDGSSGNTIYF. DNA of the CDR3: TGTGCCAGCATAGACGGGAGCTCTGGAAACACCATATATTTT.

The CDR3 spells CAASGIWEQYF. The CDR3 DNA sequence: TGTGCCGCTTCGGGGATATGGGAGCAGTACTTC. The chain is built from TRBV6-6 and TRBJ2-7; D perhaps matches TRBD2 (5 bases). The V end was cut by 11 bases, the J end by 7 bases, with 15 bases between. The CDR3 runs 11 residues. From germline, CDR1 is MNHNY and CDR2 SVGAGI (reference sequence).

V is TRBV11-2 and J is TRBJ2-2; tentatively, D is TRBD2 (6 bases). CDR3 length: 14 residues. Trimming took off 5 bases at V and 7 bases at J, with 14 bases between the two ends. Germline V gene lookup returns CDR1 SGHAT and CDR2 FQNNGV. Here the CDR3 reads CASSRLRGLGELFF. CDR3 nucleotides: TGTGCCAGCAGCCGACTGCGGGGACTCGGGGAGCTGTTTTTT.

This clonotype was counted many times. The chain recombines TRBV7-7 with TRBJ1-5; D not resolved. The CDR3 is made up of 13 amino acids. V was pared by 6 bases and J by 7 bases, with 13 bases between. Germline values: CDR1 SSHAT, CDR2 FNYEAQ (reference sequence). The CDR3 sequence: CASSYSVGQPQHF. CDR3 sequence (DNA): TGTGCCAGCAGTTATTCGGTAGGACAGCCCCAGCATTTT.

The CDR3 DNA is TGTGCCAGCGTTCCTGGACCCGCCCAGAATAGCAATCAGCCCCAGCATTTT. Translating gives CASVPGPAQNSNQPQHF. The chain combines TRBV6-6 with TRBJ1-5; D gene uncertain. V lost 8 bases to trimming and J lost 0 bases, with 20 bases between them. Germline V gene data show CDR1 as MNHNY and CDR2 as SVGAGI (reference sequence). CDR3 size: 17 residues.

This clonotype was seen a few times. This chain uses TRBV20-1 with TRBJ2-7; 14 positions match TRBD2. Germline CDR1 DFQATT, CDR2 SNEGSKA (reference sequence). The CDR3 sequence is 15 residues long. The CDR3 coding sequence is TGCAGCAGACTAGCGGGGGGGAGGAGCTCCTACGAGCAGTACTTC. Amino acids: CSRLAGGRSSYEQYF.

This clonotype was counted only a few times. The CDR3 protein is CASRRSGSSYNEQFF. The CDR3 coding sequence is TGTGCCAGTAGGAGAAGCGGGAGCTCCTACAATGAGCAGTTCTTC. The rearrangement links TRBV19 to TRBJ2-1; TRBD2 agrees at 8 bases. CDR3 length: 15 residues. V lost 6 bases, J lost 0 bases, and 4 bases stayed unmatched. CDR1 and CDR2 from the germline V gene are LNHDA and SQIVND (reference sequence).

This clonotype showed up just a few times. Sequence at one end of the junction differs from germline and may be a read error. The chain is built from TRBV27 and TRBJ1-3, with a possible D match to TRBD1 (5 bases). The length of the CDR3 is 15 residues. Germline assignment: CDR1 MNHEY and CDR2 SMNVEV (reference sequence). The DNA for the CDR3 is TGTGCCAGCAGGAGGGGAACCACCTCTGAAAACACCATATATTTT. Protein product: CASRRGTTSENTIYF.

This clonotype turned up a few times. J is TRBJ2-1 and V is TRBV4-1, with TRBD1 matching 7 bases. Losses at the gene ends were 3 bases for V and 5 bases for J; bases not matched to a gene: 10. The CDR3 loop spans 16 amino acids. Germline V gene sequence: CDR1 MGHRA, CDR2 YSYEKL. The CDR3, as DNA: TGCGCCAGCAGCCACCAAAACCGGGACAGTCACAATGAGCAGTTCTTC. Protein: CASSHQNRDSHNEQFF.

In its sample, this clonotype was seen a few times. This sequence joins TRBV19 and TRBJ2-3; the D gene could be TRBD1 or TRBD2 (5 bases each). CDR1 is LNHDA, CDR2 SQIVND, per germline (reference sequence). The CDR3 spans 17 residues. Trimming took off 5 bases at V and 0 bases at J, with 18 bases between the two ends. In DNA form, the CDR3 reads TGTGCCAGTAGTTCTTTCGGGGCAGGCTACAGCACAGATACGCAGTATTTT. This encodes CASSSFGAGYSTDTQYF.

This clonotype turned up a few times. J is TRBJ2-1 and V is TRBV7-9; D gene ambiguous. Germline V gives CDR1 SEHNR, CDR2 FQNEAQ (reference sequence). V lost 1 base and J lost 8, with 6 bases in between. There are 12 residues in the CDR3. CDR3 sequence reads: CASSLDGYEQFF. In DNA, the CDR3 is TGTGCCAGCAGCTTAGACGGATATGAGCAGTTCTTC.

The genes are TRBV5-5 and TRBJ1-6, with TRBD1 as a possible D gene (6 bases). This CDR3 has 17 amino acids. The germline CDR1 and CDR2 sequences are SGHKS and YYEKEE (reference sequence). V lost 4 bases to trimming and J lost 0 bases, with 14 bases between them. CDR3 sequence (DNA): TGTGCCAGCAGCCCAGCCACAGGGAGCTCCTATAATTCACCCCTCCACTTT. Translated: CASSPATGSSYNSPLHF.

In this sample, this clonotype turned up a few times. The CDR3 DNA is TGTGCCAGGAGGACAGATACGCAGTATTTT. Its protein is CARRTDTQYF. The chain combines TRBV2 with TRBJ2-3; D is unresolved. The CDR3 spans 10 residues. From germline, CDR1 is SNHLY and CDR2 FYNNEI. With 9 bases removed from V and 3 bases from J, the gap between germline ends came to 4 bases.

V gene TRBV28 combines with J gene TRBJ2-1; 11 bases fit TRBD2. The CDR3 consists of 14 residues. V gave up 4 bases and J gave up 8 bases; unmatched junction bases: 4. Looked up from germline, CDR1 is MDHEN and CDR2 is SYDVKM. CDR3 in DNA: TGTGCCAGCAGTTCTAGCGGGAGGCGGGATGAGCAGTTCTTC. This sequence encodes CASSSSGRRDEQFF. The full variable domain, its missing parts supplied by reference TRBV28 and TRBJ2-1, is DVKVTQSSRYLVKRTGEKVFLECVQDMDHENMFWYRQDPGLGLRLIYFSYDVKMKEKGDIPEGYSVSREKKERFSLILESASTNQTSMYLCASSSSGRRDEQFFGPGTRLTVL.

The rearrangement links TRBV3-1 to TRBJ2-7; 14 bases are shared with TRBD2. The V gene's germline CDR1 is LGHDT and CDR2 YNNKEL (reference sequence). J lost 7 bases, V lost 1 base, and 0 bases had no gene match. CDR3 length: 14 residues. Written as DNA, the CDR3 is TGTGCCAGCAGCCAAGGACTAGCGGGAGGGGAGCAGTACTTC. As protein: CASSQGLAGGEQYF.

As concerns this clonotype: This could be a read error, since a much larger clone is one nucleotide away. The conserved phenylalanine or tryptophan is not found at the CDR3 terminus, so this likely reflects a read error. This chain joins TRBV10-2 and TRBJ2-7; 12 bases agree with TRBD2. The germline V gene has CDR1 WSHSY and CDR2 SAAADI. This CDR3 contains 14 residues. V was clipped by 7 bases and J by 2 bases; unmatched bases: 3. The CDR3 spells CASKGLAGPYEQYS. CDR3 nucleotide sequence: TGCGCCAGCAAGGGACTAGCGGGTCCCTACGAGCAGTACTCC.

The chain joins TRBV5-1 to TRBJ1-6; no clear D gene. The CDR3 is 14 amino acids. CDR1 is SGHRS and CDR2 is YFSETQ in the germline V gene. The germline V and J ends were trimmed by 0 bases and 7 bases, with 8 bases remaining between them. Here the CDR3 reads CASSLAGSNSPLHF. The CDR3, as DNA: TGCGCCAGCAGCTTGGCTGGTTCCAATTCACCCCTCCACTTT.

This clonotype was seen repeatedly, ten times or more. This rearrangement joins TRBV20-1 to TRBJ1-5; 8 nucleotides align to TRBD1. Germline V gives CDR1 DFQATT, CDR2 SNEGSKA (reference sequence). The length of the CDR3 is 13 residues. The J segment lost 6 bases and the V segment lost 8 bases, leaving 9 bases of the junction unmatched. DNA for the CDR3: TGCAGTTCGACCAGGGGGCTTAGTCAGCCCCAGCATTTT. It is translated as CSSTRGLSQPQHF.

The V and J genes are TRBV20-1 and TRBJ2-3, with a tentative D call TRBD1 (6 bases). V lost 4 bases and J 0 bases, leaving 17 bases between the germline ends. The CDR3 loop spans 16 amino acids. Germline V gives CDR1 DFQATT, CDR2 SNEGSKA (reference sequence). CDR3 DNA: TGCAGTGCTAACGCCCGACTCAGGGGCAGCACAGATACGCAGTATTTT. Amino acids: CSANARLRGSTDTQYF.

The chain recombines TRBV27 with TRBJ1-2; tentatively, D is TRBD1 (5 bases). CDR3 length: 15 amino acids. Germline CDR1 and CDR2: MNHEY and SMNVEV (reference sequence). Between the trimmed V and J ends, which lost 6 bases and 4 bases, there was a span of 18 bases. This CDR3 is CASRGGSSYVYGYTF. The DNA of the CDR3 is TGTGCCAGCAGGGGGGGGTCGAGCTATGTCTATGGCTACACCTTC.

The CDR3 here is CAISDISYEQYF. CDR3 in DNA: TGTGCCATCAGTGATATCTCCTACGAGCAGTACTTC. This chain joins TRBV10-3 and TRBJ2-7; no clear D gene. Trimming removed 3 bases from V and 0 bases from J, with 3 bases in between. The germline CDR1 and CDR2 sequences are ENHRY and SYGVKD. This CDR3 is built from 12 residues.